This entry lists 20 T cell receptor beta chains sequenced from one sample in a study of CD8 T cells in Susac syndrome. Random hexamers primed reverse transcription of about 0.45 to 1 ug RNA. TCRdb reprocessed the immunoSEQ multiplex PCR reads via MiXCR and lists one record per CDR3 protein. The data hold around 300,000 distinct CDR3 sequences, with 85% observed a single time. Sequencing was carried out using CD8+ T cells from PBMCs. Receptors were obtained from a human donor with multiple sclerosis.

The chain links TRBV28 to TRBJ1-2; perhaps TRBD1 as D (5 bases). Trimming shortened V by 2 bases and J by 0 bases, and 16 bases separated the two germline ends. Looked up from germline, CDR1 is MDHEN and CDR2 is SYDVKM. There are 17 residues in the CDR3. CDR3 sequence (DNA): TGTGCCAGCAGTTTAGTAACAGGCGACGCTGCTAACTATGGCTACACCTTC. Translation gives CASSLVTGDAANYGYTF.

The chain couples TRBV6-2 or TRBV6-3 to TRBJ2-1; 10 bases are shared with TRBD2. The J segment lost 7 bases and the V segment lost 6 bases, leaving 9 bases of the junction unmatched. The germline V gene has CDR1 MNHEY and CDR2 SVGEGT. The CDR3 covers 15 residues. The CDR3 region has the DNA TGTGCCAGCAGAACACCTCGGACTAGCGGTAATGAGCAGTTCTTC. Translated, it gives CASRTPRTSGNEQFF.

V is TRBV28 and J is TRBJ2-7, with TRBD1 matching over 7 bases. This CDR3 is built from 14 residues. Germline CDR1 and CDR2: MDHEN and SYDVKM. Losses at the gene ends were 7 bases for V and 0 bases for J; bases not matched to a gene: 6. CDR3 sequence: CASNTWDSSYEQYF. CDR3 nucleotide sequence: TGTGCCAGCAATACGTGGGACAGCTCCTACGAGCAGTACTTC. The whole variable domain, remainder taken from reference TRBV28 and TRBJ2-7, is DVKVTQSSRYLVKRTGEKVFLECVQDMDHENMFWYRQDPGLGLRLIYFSYDVKMKEKGDIPEGYSVSREKKERFSLILESASTNQTSMYLCASNTWDSSYEQYFGPGTRLTVT.

Note on this clonotype: It is unclear where the CDR3 begins or ends on the DNA, so no DNA is shown, and the CDR3 is as TCRdb lists it. The chain is built from TRBV28 and TRBJ2-3; the table's TRBD1 call for D was not verified on the DNA. Per the germline V gene, CDR1 is MDHEN and CDR2 is SYDVKM. The CDR3 is 15 residues long, counting both termini. The CDR3 spells CASSLGTGGTDTQYF.

The rearrangement joins TRBV24-1 to TRBJ2-1, with 16 bases aligning to TRBD2. The trim removed 6 bases at V and 2 bases at J, leaving 6 bases unmatched. The CDR3 totals 18 residues. The germline V gene has CDR1 KGHDR and CDR2 SFDVKD. This CDR3 is CATSPGTSGRAPYNEQFF. The CDR3 coding sequence is TGTGCCACCAGTCCTGGGACTAGCGGGAGGGCCCCCTACAATGAGCAGTTCTTC.

V and J are TRBV6-2 or TRBV6-3 and TRBJ2-5; 11 bases agree with TRBD1. CDR1 and CDR2 from the germline V gene are MNHEY and SVGEGT. The CDR3 loop spans 16 amino acids. J gave up 5 bases and V 5 bases, and 10 bases lay outside the gene matches. CDR3 loop: CASSRPRTGGMETQYF. The DNA for the CDR3 is TGTGCCAGCAGTCGTCCACGGACAGGGGGCATGGAGACCCAGTACTTC.

The chain links TRBV7-2 to TRBJ1-2, with D uncertain. The CDR3 runs 14 residues. Germline V gene data show CDR1 as SGHTA and CDR2 as FQGNSA. V was shortened by 0 bases and J by 5 bases, with 10 bases between the two germline ends. The CDR3 spells CASSLAPGEYGYTF. DNA of the CDR3: TGTGCCAGCAGCTTAGCGCCCGGGGAATATGGCTACACCTTC.

The chain has TRBV12-3 or TRBV12-4 and TRBJ1-5, with D possibly matching TRBD1 (5 bases). Trimming removed 5 bases from V and 7 bases from J, with 12 bases in between. The CDR3 has 13 residues. The CDR3 region is CASSPRGGQPQHF. The CDR3, as DNA: TGTGCCAGCAGTCCCCGGGGGGGGCAGCCCCAGCATTTT.

The chain uses TRBV4-3 and TRBJ2-1; 9 nucleotides line up with TRBD2. The CDR3 consists of 17 residues. Germline-derived CDR1 and CDR2 are LGHNA and YSLEER. Unmatched junction bases numbered 12, after V lost 1 base and J lost 8 bases. CDR3 in DNA: TGCGCCAGCAGCCAAGGTGCCCTAGCGGGAATTTTCGATGAGCAGTTCTTC. Encoded protein: CASSQGALAGIFDEQFF.

This chain uses TRBV7-9 with TRBJ2-7; D remains unclear. The CDR3 covers 14 residues. Trimming removed 8 bases from V and 0 bases from J, with 14 bases in between. Germline-derived CDR1 and CDR2 are SEHNR and FQNEAQ (reference sequence). The CDR3 protein is CASGGGRSSYEQYF. The CDR3 DNA is TGTGCCAGCGGCGGCGGCAGGAGCTCCTACGAGCAGTACTTC.

The chain employs TRBV28 and TRBJ2-7, with a tentative D call TRBD1 (7 bases). Per germline, CDR1 MDHEN and CDR2 SYDVKM. With 3 bases removed from V and 2 bases from J, the gap between germline ends came to 14 bases. The CDR3 consists of 15 residues. CDR3 region: CASSLFRGVPYEQYF. CDR3 sequence (DNA): TGTGCCAGCAGTTTGTTCAGGGGGGTACCCTACGAGCAGTACTTC.

The rearrangement links TRBV29-1 to TRBJ1-1; maybe TRBD1 (5 bases). The germline V gene has CDR1 SQVTM and CDR2 ANQGSEA. This CDR3 comprises 11 residues. Trimming cost V 6 bases and J 3 bases, with 8 bases left between them. CDR3 sequence (DNA): TGCAGCGTGGAGACAGACACTGAAGCTTTCTTT. Translated, it gives CSVETDTEAFF.

This clonotype was recorded only once. This chain links TRBV25-1 with TRBJ1-4; TRBD1 is a possible D gene (5 bases). Trimming took 4 bases from V and 10 from J, leaving 13 bases between them. CDR3 length: 13 residues. From germline, CDR1 is MGHDK and CDR2 SYGVNS. The CDR3 protein is CASSGVRDAKLFF. CDR3 DNA sequence: TGTGCCAGCAGTGGGGTCAGGGACGCAAAACTGTTTTTT.

The chain carries TRBV4-3 and TRBJ1-2, with D possibly matching TRBD1 (5 bases). The CDR3 has 16 residues. The germline V gene has CDR1 LGHNA and CDR2 YSLEER. Trimming shortened V by 0 bases and J by 8 bases, and 19 bases separated the two germline ends. The CDR3 reads CASSQETAQPLRGYTF. The CDR3 DNA is TGCGCCAGCAGCCAAGAGACAGCCCAGCCCCTTAGGGGCTACACCTTC.

The chain combines TRBV6-1 with TRBJ1-1, with unresolved D. The ends were cut back, 0 bases at V and 0 bases at J, with 17 bases in the middle. Looked up from germline, CDR1 is MNHNS and CDR2 is SASEGT. This CDR3 comprises 18 residues. The CDR3 sequence: CASSEADLSTRVNTEAFF. The CDR3 DNA follows: TGTGCCAGCAGTGAAGCCGATTTGAGCACACGGGTGAACACTGAAGCTTTCTTT.

This sequence joins TRBV27 and TRBJ1-1; 9 positions match TRBD1. CDR3 size: 13 residues. Germline trimming cut 5 bases from V and 5 bases from J; bases unmatched to any gene: 3. Germline CDR1 MNHEY, CDR2 SMNVEV (reference sequence). The CDR3 sequence is CASSDRGETEAFF. The CDR3 DNA reads as TGTGCCAGCAGTGACAGGGGGGAAACTGAAGCTTTCTTT.

A word on this clonotype: A read error may account for a junction end that differs from germline. V usage is TRBV29-1 and J usage is TRBJ1-1; 10 bases are shared with TRBD1. This CDR3 has 11 amino acids. Germline V gene sequence: CDR1 SQVTM, CDR2 ANQGSEA. The CDR3 nucleotides read TGCAGCGTTCCGGAAGGACAGGGGGTGAGGTTT. It yields the protein CSVPEGQGVRF.

This chain joins TRBV4-1 and TRBJ1-2; D not resolved. Germline CDR1 reads MGHRA; CDR2 reads YSYEKL. CDR3 length: 15 residues. Trimming shortened V by 0 bases and J by 8 bases, and 16 bases separated the two germline ends. The CDR3 here is CASSQDPPALTGYTF. In nucleotides, the CDR3 is TGCGCCAGCAGCCAAGATCCCCCCGCGCTCACGGGCTACACCTTC.

Concerning this clonotype: Mismatch with germline at one junction end may stem from a read error. The chain couples TRBV6-1 to TRBJ1-3, with no clear D. Germline assignment: CDR1 MNHNS and CDR2 SASEGT. CDR3 length: 14 residues. CDR3 region: CAGSEEVTRNTIYF. The CDR3, as DNA: TGTGCCGGCAGTGAAGAGGTGACAAGAAACACCATATATTTT.

The count of this clonotype is one. V and J are TRBV4-3 and TRBJ1-1; 11 positions agree with TRBD1. This CDR3 spans 16 amino acids. The V gene's germline CDR1 is LGHNA and CDR2 YSLEER. J gave up 5 bases and V 4 bases, and 9 bases lay outside the gene matches. The chain's CDR3 is CASSPGTGGLRTEAFF. In DNA form, the CDR3 reads TGCGCCAGCAGCCCTGGGACAGGGGGGTTGAGGACTGAAGCTTTCTTT.